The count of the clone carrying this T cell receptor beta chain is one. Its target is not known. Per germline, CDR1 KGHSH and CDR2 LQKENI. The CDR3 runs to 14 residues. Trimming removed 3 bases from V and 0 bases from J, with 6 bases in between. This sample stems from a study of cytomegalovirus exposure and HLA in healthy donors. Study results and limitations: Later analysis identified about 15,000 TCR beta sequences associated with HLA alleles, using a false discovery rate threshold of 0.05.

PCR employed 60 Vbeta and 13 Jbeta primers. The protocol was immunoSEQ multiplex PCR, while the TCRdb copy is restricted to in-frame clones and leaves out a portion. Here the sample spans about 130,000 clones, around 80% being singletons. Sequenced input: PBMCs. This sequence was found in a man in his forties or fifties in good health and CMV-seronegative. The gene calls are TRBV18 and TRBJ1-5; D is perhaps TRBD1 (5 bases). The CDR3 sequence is CASSPGGSNQPQHF. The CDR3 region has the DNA TGTGCCAGCTCACCGGGGGGTAGCAATCAGCCCCAGCATTTT.